The 16 T cell receptor beta chains in this list originate from one sample, sequenced in a study of T cell repertoires in cytomegalovirus infection. These receptors' antigens are unknown. One entry per CDR3 protein, called by TCRdb with MiXCR from the reads. This table holds approximately 910,000 distinct CDR3 sequences, about a third found once. Sequencing was performed on cultured CD8+ T cells from PBMCs, taken from culture after CMV antigen stimulation. These receptors were obtained from a human donor in good health (CMV status not recorded). Some clones in this sample may be carry-over from other donors' samples.

This clonotype was detected ten times or more. The rearrangement uses TRBV12-3 or TRBV12-4 and TRBJ1-6; 7 positions agree with TRBD1. The V gene end was trimmed by 5 bases and the J gene end by 0 bases; junction bases not matched to a gene: 10. The CDR3 spans 18 residues. The CDR3 protein is CASSTGTVYFSYNSPLHF. CDR3 nucleotide sequence: TGTGCCAGCAGTACCGGGACAGTCTACTTCTCCTATAATTCACCCCTCCACTTT.

This chain joins TRBV2 and TRBJ2-7; D possibly matches TRBD1 or TRBD2 (5 bases each). Germline assignment: CDR1 SNHLY and CDR2 FYNNEI. This CDR3 is 14 amino acids long. With 3 bases removed from V and 2 bases from J, the gap between germline ends came to 11 bases. The CDR3 DNA reads as TGTGCCAGCAGTGATGGGGACGGCCCCTACGAGCAGTACTTC. Its protein product is CASSDGDGPYEQYF.

The rearrangement uses TRBV10-3 and TRBJ2-3; D remains unclear. Trimming removed 3 bases at V and 11 bases at J, with 18 bases between. CDR1 is ENHRY, CDR2 SYGVKD, per germline. The CDR3 totals 14 residues. The CDR3 loop reads CAISDLMPTSGQYF. CDR3 nucleotides: TGTGCCATCAGTGACCTTATGCCTACCTCTGGGCAGTATTTT.

The V gene is TRBV2, the J gene TRBJ1-2; D is unresolved. Germline V gene data show CDR1 as SNHLY and CDR2 as FYNNEI. V gave up 10 bases and J gave up 6 bases, with 18 bases separating them. The CDR3 has 13 residues. The CDR3 is CATPDGWDNGYTF. The DNA for the CDR3 is TGTGCCACCCCGGACGGGTGGGATAATGGCTACACCTTC. The whole variable domain, filled in from reference TRBV2 and TRBJ1-2, reads EPEVTQTPSHQVTQMGQEVILRCVPISNHLYFYWYRQILGQKVEFLVSFYNNEISEKSEIFDDQFSVERPDGSNFTLKIRSTKLEDSAMYFCATPDGWDNGYTFGSGTRLTVV.

CDR3 amino acids: CASSREGLAGVFEQYF. CDR3 nucleotide sequence: TGTGCCAGCAGCCGAGAGGGGCTAGCGGGGGTATTCGAGCAGTACTTC. J is TRBJ2-7 and V is TRBV27; 10 bases agree with TRBD2. This CDR3 is built from 16 residues. V gave up 6 bases and J gave up 6 bases; unmatched junction bases: 14. Per the germline V gene, CDR1 is MNHEY and CDR2 is SMNVEV (reference sequence).

This clonotype was detected only a few times. The chain is built from TRBV2 and TRBJ2-3; D may be TRBD2 (6 bases). Germline CDR1 is SNHLY and CDR2 is FYNNEI. Trimming took off 6 bases at V and 2 bases at J, with 21 bases between the two ends. This CDR3 spans 17 amino acids. The CDR3 region is CASSPMGGEENTDTQYF. The CDR3 DNA follows: TGTGCCAGCAGCCCGATGGGCGGGGAGGAGAACACAGATACGCAGTATTTT.

This clonotype was recorded a few times. The V call is TRBV20-1, the J call TRBJ2-2; D is uncertain. V gave up 2 bases and J gave up 1 base, with 2 bases separating them. Germline CDR1 and CDR2: DFQATT and SNEGSKA (reference sequence). The CDR3 extends over 12 amino acids. CDR3 nucleotides: TGCAGTGCTAGACTGAACACCGGGGAGCTGTTTTTT. Protein product: CSARLNTGELFF.

This clonotype was counted ten times or more. The rearrangement uses TRBV6-5 and TRBJ1-1, with D maybe TRBD1 (6 bases). Between the trimmed V and J ends, which lost 2 bases and 4 bases, there was a span of 8 bases. The CDR3 is made up of 13 amino acids. Germline lookup yields CDR1 MNHEY and CDR2 SVGAGI. The DNA of the CDR3 is TGTGCCAGCAGTTACAAAGGGGGCACTGAAGCTTTCTTT. Amino acids: CASSYKGGTEAFF.

This clonotype occurred a few times. The chain is built from TRBV18 and TRBJ1-2; maybe TRBD1 (6 bases). Deletions cut 0 bases from V and 5 bases from J, with 10 bases between. The CDR3 runs 14 residues. Germline V gene lookup returns CDR1 KGHSH and CDR2 LQKENI. The CDR3 DNA sequence: TGTGCCAGCTCACCACCCAGGGGCCCTTATGGCTACACCTTC. This sequence encodes CASSPPRGPYGYTF.

Many counts were recorded for this clonotype. The rearrangement links TRBV7-3 to TRBJ2-1; 10 bases map to TRBD2. V lost 2 bases to trimming and J lost 9 bases; unmatched junction nucleotides: 7. The germline CDR1 and CDR2 sequences are SGHTA and FQGTGA. The CDR3 is 15 residues long. The DNA of the CDR3 is TGTGCCAGCAGCTTAGGCACTAGCGGGGCTAGTGAGCAGTTCTTC. It codes for CASSLGTSGASEQFF. Using reference TRBV7-3 and TRBJ2-1 for the parts outside the CDR3, the full variable domain is GAGVSQTPSNKVTEKGKYVELRCDPISGHTALYWYRQSLGQGPEFLIYFQGTGAADDSGLPNDRFFAVRPEGSVSTLKIQRTERGDSAVYLCASSLGTSGASEQFFGPGTRLTVL.

This clonotype was counted at least ten times. This sequence joins TRBV5-1 and TRBJ2-5, with D perhaps matching TRBD1 (6 bases). CDR3 length: 15 residues. Per the germline V gene, CDR1 is SGHRS and CDR2 is YFSETQ. V was trimmed by 4 bases and J by 5 bases, leaving 18 bases between them. CDR3 in amino acids: CASSTPGGRDETQYF. CDR3 sequence (DNA): TGCGCCAGCAGCACTCCTGGGGGCAGGGATGAGACCCAGTACTTC.

This clonotype was found a few times. Here the CDR3 reads CASSPILAGGRNEQFF. CDR3 nucleotide sequence: TGTGCCAGCAGCCCCATTCTAGCGGGGGGGCGGAATGAGCAGTTCTTC. This chain joins TRBV7-9 and TRBJ2-1, with 12 positions matching TRBD2. This CDR3 is 16 amino acids long. The germline V gene encodes CDR1 SEHNR and CDR2 FQNEAQ (reference sequence). V lost 5 bases, J lost 7 bases, and 9 bases stayed unmatched.

The rearrangement uses TRBV27 and TRBJ2-3; 8 nucleotides line up with TRBD1. This CDR3 contains 17 residues. V was clipped by 2 bases and J by 2 bases; unmatched bases: 9. The V gene's germline CDR1 is MNHEY and CDR2 SMNVEV (reference sequence). The CDR3 sequence is CASSLIPDRGPTDTQYF. The CDR3 DNA follows: TGTGCCAGCAGTTTAATTCCCGACAGGGGCCCCACAGATACGCAGTATTTT.

This clonotype was counted only a few times. The chain links TRBV12-3 or TRBV12-4 to TRBJ1-5; no firm D call. This CDR3 has 10 residues. V dropped 8 bases and J dropped 11 bases, with 10 bases sitting between them. The CDR3 sequence is CASSGRTQHF. In DNA form, the CDR3 reads TGTGCCAGCTCCGGCAGGACCCAGCATTTT.

The V and J genes are TRBV19 and TRBJ1-1; the D gene is possibly TRBD1 (5 bases). Trimming took 1 base from V and 1 from J, leaving 16 bases between them. CDR1 LNHDA and CDR2 SQIVND come from the germline V gene (reference sequence). CDR3 length: 17 amino acids. The CDR3 spells CASSIGRRGRRNTEAFF. CDR3 DNA: TGTGCCAGTAGTATAGGGAGGAGGGGACGGCGGAACACTGAAGCTTTCTTT.

J is TRBJ2-3 and V is TRBV7-3; no clear D gene. CDR3 size: 13 residues. The germline CDR1 and CDR2 sequences are SGHTA and FQGTGA. Trimming stripped 7 bases from V and 2 bases from J, with 10 bases between. The CDR3 region is CASTMESTDTQYF. CDR3 bases: TGTGCCAGCACCATGGAGTCCACAGATACGCAGTATTTT.